The 2 T cell receptor beta chains given below trace back to one sample, sequenced in a study of patients and donors after allogeneic stem cell transplantation. One entry per CDR3 protein results from TCRdb running MiXCR on the RT-PCR reads. The sample includes 50,000 to 60,000 distinct CDR3 sequences, 10% to 15% of them seen just once. Sequenced material: blood, either unsorted or a sorted T cell fraction (not recorded which). These receptor sequences come from a human donor who was either an allogeneic HSCT recipient or a stem cell or donor lymphocyte infusion donor (not recorded which). It is not recorded whose cells these are; they may come from a transplant donor.

This clonotype was picked up a small number of times. The V gene is TRBV18, the J gene TRBJ2-1; the D is unclear. CDR1 is KGHSH, CDR2 LQKENI, per germline. The CDR3 is 17 residues long. V lost 0 bases and J lost 5, with 17 bases in between. CDR3 bases: TGTGCCAGCTCACCACCCCCCCATATGTTCGATAACAATGAGCAGTTCTTC. Amino acid sequence: CASSPPPHMFDNNEQFF.

The J gene is TRBJ2-5, the V gene TRBV19; D is uncertain. CDR3 length: 14 amino acids. CDR1 LNHDA and CDR2 SQIVND come from the germline V gene (reference sequence). V was shortened by 5 bases and J by 5 bases, with 15 bases between the two germline ends. Here the CDR3 reads CASSSSDGWETQYF. CDR3 nucleotides: TGTGCCAGTAGTTCCTCGGACGGTTGGGAGACCCAGTACTTC.